Below, 18 T cell receptor beta chains from the same sample are listed, as sequenced in a study of T cells in Graves' hyperthyroidism and ophthalmopathy. Template material for amplifying TCR beta CDR3 regions consisted of RNA transcripts. With the HTBI primer set, the TCR CDR3 went through a first round of RT-PCR. TCRdb re-analysed the multiplex PCR reads in MiXCR, keeping a single row per CDR3 protein. The sample holds some 550,000 distinct CDR3 sequences, less than 25% seen once. The sample taken for sequencing was blood. The receptor source for this set is a man aged 18-30 years with Graves' hyperthyroidism.

This clonotype was recorded only once. This chain joins TRBV12-3 or TRBV12-4 and TRBJ1-5; TRBD1 aligns across 7 bases. The V gene end was trimmed by 1 base and the J gene end by 5 bases; junction bases not matched to a gene: 2. The CDR3 covers 14 residues. In nucleotides, the CDR3 is TGTGCCAGCAGTTTAGGGGACAGATATCAGCCCCAGCATTTT. This translates into CASSLGDRYQPQHF.

The rearrangement uses TRBV25-1 and TRBJ2-7; D is ambiguous. The CDR3 totals 15 residues. Per the germline V gene, CDR1 is MGHDK and CDR2 is SYGVNS. V lost 1 base, J lost 3 bases, and 13 bases lay in between. CDR3 sequence (DNA): TGTGCCAGCAGTGAATTGGCCTCTCAGGACTACGAGCAGTACTTC. As protein: CASSELASQDYEQYF.

The chain is built from TRBV7-9 and TRBJ2-5; 8 nucleotides align to TRBD1. The germline V gene encodes CDR1 SEHNR and CDR2 FQNEAQ (reference sequence). Trimming took 5 bases from V and 5 from J; bases not matched to a gene: 10. The CDR3 is made up of 15 amino acids. CDR3 nucleotide sequence: TGTGCCAGCAGCCCGGGACAGGCCCCAGGGGAGACCCAGTACTTC. It yields the protein CASSPGQAPGETQYF.

This clonotype has only one observation. Compared with germline, one end of the junction differs, possibly owing to a read error. The V call is TRBV4-1, the J call TRBJ2-7; the D gene could be TRBD1 or TRBD2 (6 bases each). Germline V lookup: CDR1 MGHRA, CDR2 YSYEKL. The CDR3 is made up of 13 amino acids. This CDR3 is CTSSQGGHGEQYF. The CDR3 DNA follows: TGCACCAGCAGCCAAGGGGGGCACGGCGAGCAGTACTTC.

This clonotype came up a few times. The chain couples TRBV29-1 to TRBJ2-3, with 8 bases matching TRBD1. The CDR3 is 16 residues long. CDR1 and CDR2 (germline): SQVTM, ANQGSEA. With 1 base clipped from V and 2 bases from J, the junction kept 8 bases outside the gene matches. The CDR3 protein is CSVEGYRTGSTDTQYF. In nucleotides, the CDR3 is TGCAGCGTTGAAGGATACCGGACAGGGTCCACAGATACGCAGTATTTT.

This clonotype has at least ten counts. This chain connects TRBV28 to TRBJ1-5; D is perhaps TRBD1 (5 bases). CDR1 is MDHEN and CDR2 is SYDVKM in the germline V gene. The CDR3 runs 14 residues. V was clipped by 5 bases and J by 5 bases, with 13 bases between them. CDR3 sequence (DNA): TGTGCCAGCAGTCCCGCCATGGGGCATCAGCCCCAGCATTTT. This encodes CASSPAMGHQPQHF.

This clonotype was observed many times. The V and J genes are TRBV12-3 or TRBV12-4 and TRBJ2-5; a possible D gene is TRBD2 (6 bases). Trimming removed 3 bases from V and 5 bases from J, with 16 bases in between. This CDR3 is 15 amino acids long. The CDR3 DNA sequence: TGTGCCAGCAGTTTGGGGCAGGGCGGGGCGGAGACCCAGTACTTC. Encoded protein: CASSLGQGGAETQYF.

Comments on this clonotype: A read error may explain this, as a much larger clone is one base away. This chain uses TRBV5-1 with TRBJ1-2; 7 positions match TRBD1. CDR1 and CDR2 (germline): SGHRS, YFSETQ. J was trimmed by 6 bases and V by 3 bases; bases with no gene match: 11. The CDR3 extends over 15 amino acids. The chain's CDR3 is CASSSSTGAANGYTF. The CDR3 DNA is TGCGCCAGCAGCTCATCAACAGGGGCCGCGAATGGCTACACCTTC.

Ten or more counts support this clonotype. J is TRBJ1-1 and V is TRBV6-5; 7 positions match TRBD1. Germline-derived CDR1 and CDR2 are MNHEY and SVGAGI. The CDR3 extends over 14 amino acids. V gave up 5 bases and J gave up 6 bases; unmatched junction bases: 9. The CDR3 coding sequence is TGTGCCAGCAGTCAGACAGGGATGGGGGCTGAAGCTTTCTTT. Protein: CASSQTGMGAEAFF.

Remarks on this clonotype: Relative to the germline gene, one junction end is altered; a read error may explain this. The chain joins TRBV2 to TRBJ2-5; D is unresolved. CDR3 length: 12 residues. Germline CDR1 reads SNHLY; CDR2 reads FYNNEI. The CDR3 loop reads CASSGQTWRQYF. In nucleotides, the CDR3 is TGTGCCAGTAGTGGGCAGACCTGGCGCCAGTACTTC.

This clonotype was seen ten or more times. This clone may be a read error of a much larger clone one base away. The gene calls are TRBV6-2 or TRBV6-3 and TRBJ2-2; tentative D call: TRBD2 (6 bases). The CDR3 is 16 amino acids. Germline loops: CDR1 MNHEY, CDR2 SVGEGT. The CDR3 bases are TGTGCCAGCGGTTACCTCATTCGGGGAGGTCCCGGGGAGCTGTTTTTT. This sequence encodes CASGYLIRGGPGELFF.

This clonotype was found once. It is unclear where the CDR3 begins or ends on the DNA, so no DNA is shown, and the CDR3 is as TCRdb lists it. The chain has TRBV5-1 and TRBJ2-2; TRBD1 is the table's D call, not checked against the DNA. The CDR3 is 15 residues long, ends included. Germline values: CDR1 SGHRS, CDR2 YFSETQ. The chain's CDR3 is CASSLVAGGSGEPFF.

At least ten counts were recorded for this clonotype. The V gene is TRBV20-1, the J gene TRBJ2-7, with 10 nucleotides matching TRBD1. Per the germline V gene, CDR1 is DFQATT and CDR2 is SNEGSKA (reference sequence). There are 16 residues in the CDR3. J gave up 1 base and V 3 bases, and 9 bases lay outside the gene matches. In nucleotides, the CDR3 is TGCAGTGCTAGCGGTGACAGGGGGCGTACTTCCTACGAGCAGTACTTC. Translation: CSASGDRGRTSYEQYF.

As for this clonotype: A much larger clone lies a single base off, so this may be a read error. The CDR3 sequence: CAIGKGGQGGNTEACF. CDR3 DNA sequence: TGTGCCATCGGAAAGGGGGGACAGGGGGGGAACACTGAAGCTTGCTTT. The chain employs TRBV10-3 and TRBJ1-1, with 11 positions matching TRBD1. The CDR3 runs 16 residues. Germline V gene sequence: CDR1 ENHRY, CDR2 SYGVKD.

To note about this clonotype: The junction departs from germline at one end; a sequencing error may be responsible. The rearrangement uses TRBV12-3 or TRBV12-4 and TRBJ2-7; no reliable D call. This CDR3 region has 12 residues. The CDR3 DNA reads as TGTGCCAGCGGTTTAGGGTCCTACGAGCAGTACTTC. This translates into CASGLGSYEQYF.

Many counts were recorded for this clonotype. The CDR3 sequence: CASSYSTEAFF. The CDR3 DNA reads as TGTGCCAGCAGTTACTCCACTGAAGCTTTCTTT. The genes are TRBV6-5 and TRBJ1-1; D remains unclear. The V end was cut by 0 bases, the J end by 4 bases, with 0 bases between. This CDR3 is 11 amino acids long. The germline V gene encodes CDR1 MNHEY and CDR2 SVGAGI.

In this sample, this clonotype turned up a few times. The rearrangement links TRBV5-6 to TRBJ1-6; tentatively, D is TRBD1 (5 bases). The germline V gene has CDR1 SGHDT and CDR2 YYEEEE. This CDR3 has 15 amino acids. V lost 0 bases to trimming and J lost 8 bases, with 12 bases between them. The CDR3 is CASSLAGRVYSPLHF. The CDR3 DNA reads TGTGCCAGCAGCTTGGCTGGCAGGGTTTATTCACCCCTCCACTTT.

This clonotype was counted many times. The gene calls are TRBV7-2 and TRBJ1-5, with D possibly TRBD1 on 6 matching bases. The CDR3 is 15 residues long. Germline V lookup: CDR1 SGHTA, CDR2 FQGNSA. Trimming pared 1 base from V and 6 bases from J, leaving 13 bases between. The CDR3 protein is CASSLVPGGGQPQHF. In DNA form, the CDR3 reads TGTGCCAGCAGCTTAGTTCCGGGAGGGGGTCAGCCCCAGCATTTT. Full variable domain (missing parts from reference TRBV7-2 and TRBJ1-5): GAGVSQSPSNKVTEKGKDVELRCDPISGHTALYWYRQSLGQGLEFLIYFQGNSAPDKSGLPSDRFSAERTGGSVSTLTIQRTQQEDSAVYLCASSLVPGGGQPQHFGDGTRLSIL.